Presented here are 8 T cell receptor beta chains from one specimen sequenced in a study of blood T cell repertoires in COVID-19. Clones were read by immunoSEQ multiplex PCR, and TCRdb kept only the in-frame ones, dropping some. Of around 250,000 clones in the sample, around 83% are singletons; the top ten hold about 1.5%. The source material was peripheral blood. Receptors originate from a woman aged 40-49 years who had recovered from COVID-19.

The chain links TRBV28 to TRBJ1-1, with D perhaps TRBD1 (5 bases). CDR1 is MDHEN, CDR2 SYDVKM, per germline. The CDR3 has 16 amino acids. Deletions cut 4 bases from V and 4 bases from J, with 19 bases between. DNA of the CDR3: TGTGCCAGCAGTTCCCCTTGGCGGGGCGTAGGCACTGAAGCTTTCTTT. Translation: CASSSPWRGVGTEAFF.

With regard to this clone: Other DNA sequences in this sample translate to the same CDR3. The chain couples TRBV5-1 to TRBJ2-5; 10 nucleotides align to TRBD2. The germline V gene encodes CDR1 SGHRS and CDR2 YFSETQ. The junction had 7 bases not matched to a gene; V was cut back by 0 bases and J by 5 bases. The length of the CDR3 is 16 residues. The CDR3 DNA follows: TGCGCCAGCAGCTTGGGGCTAGCGGGGGCCGGGGAGACCCAGTACTTC. Residues: CASSLGLAGAGETQYF.

CDR3 region: CASSSTGTGASPLHF. CDR3 DNA sequence: TGTGCCAGCAGCTCAACCGGGACAGGGGCTTCACCCCTCCACTTT. The gene calls are TRBV3-1 (or the pseudogene TRBV3-2) and TRBJ1-6; 10 positions agree with TRBD1. CDR3 length equals 15 residues. Germline-derived CDR1 and CDR2 are LGHDT and YNNKEL (reference sequence). The V segment lost 5 bases and the J segment 9 bases; nucleotides outside the gene matches: 7.

This chain joins TRBV29-1 and TRBJ1-1; no reliable D call. The germline V gene has CDR1 SQVTM and CDR2 ANQGSEA. The V end was cut by 6 bases, the J end by 4 bases, with 15 bases between. This CDR3 spans 13 amino acids. The CDR3, as DNA: TGCAGCGTCGCATCTTCGGAGGGCACTGAAGCTTTCTTT. The encoded protein is CSVASSEGTEAFF.

The chain joins TRBV11-2 to TRBJ1-3, with 10 bases identical to TRBD1. CDR3 length: 19 residues. Germline assignment: CDR1 SGHAT and CDR2 FQNNGV. The junction had 17 bases not matched to a gene; V was cut back by 5 bases and J by 4 bases. In DNA, the CDR3 is TGTGCCAGCAGCACGCCGGGTGACAGGGGGCGAATATCAGGAAACACCATATATTTT. Its protein is CASSTPGDRGRISGNTIYF.

CDR3 sequence: CASRRTGGELFF. CDR3 nucleotides: TGTGCCAGCAGAAGGACGGGAGGGGAGCTGTTTTTT. V is TRBV7-9 and J is TRBJ2-2; a possible D gene is TRBD2 (5 bases). The CDR3 is made up of 12 amino acids. Germline CDR1 reads SEHNR; CDR2 reads FQNEAQ (reference sequence). V was trimmed by 6 bases and J by 8 bases, leaving 10 bases between them.

V is TRBV5-1 and J is TRBJ2-3, with 12 bases that match TRBD2. CDR1 is SGHRS and CDR2 is YFSETQ in the germline V gene. The V gene end was trimmed by 3 bases and the J gene end by 7 bases; junction bases not matched to a gene: 9. This CDR3 is 16 amino acids long. The DNA for the CDR3 is TGCGCCAGCAGCTCCGGTGGACTAGCGGGGATATATACGCAGTATTTT. It translates to CASSSGGLAGIYTQYF.

This clone was found a few times. The rearrangement uses TRBV5-1 and TRBJ2-3; TRBD1 might be the D (5 bases). V was trimmed by 0 bases and J by 6 bases, leaving 14 bases between them. Germline V lookup: CDR1 SGHRS, CDR2 YFSETQ. This CDR3 comprises 15 residues. The CDR3 DNA follows: TGCGCCAGCAGCTTGGGACAGCAAAGTGGGGATACGCAGTATTTT. This sequence encodes CASSLGQQSGDTQYF.